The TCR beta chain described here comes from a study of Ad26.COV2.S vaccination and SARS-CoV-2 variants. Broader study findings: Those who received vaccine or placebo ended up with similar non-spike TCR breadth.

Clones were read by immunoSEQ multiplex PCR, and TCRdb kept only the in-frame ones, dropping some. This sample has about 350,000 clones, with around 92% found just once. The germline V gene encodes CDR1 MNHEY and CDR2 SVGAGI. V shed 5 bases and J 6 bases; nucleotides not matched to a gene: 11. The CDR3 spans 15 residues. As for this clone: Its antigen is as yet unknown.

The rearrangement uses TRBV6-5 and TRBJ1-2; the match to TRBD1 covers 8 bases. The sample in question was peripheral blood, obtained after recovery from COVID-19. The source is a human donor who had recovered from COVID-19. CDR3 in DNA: TGTGCCAGCAGTATACCTGGGACAGGAAGAGATGGCTACACCTTC. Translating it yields CASSIPGTGRDGYTF.